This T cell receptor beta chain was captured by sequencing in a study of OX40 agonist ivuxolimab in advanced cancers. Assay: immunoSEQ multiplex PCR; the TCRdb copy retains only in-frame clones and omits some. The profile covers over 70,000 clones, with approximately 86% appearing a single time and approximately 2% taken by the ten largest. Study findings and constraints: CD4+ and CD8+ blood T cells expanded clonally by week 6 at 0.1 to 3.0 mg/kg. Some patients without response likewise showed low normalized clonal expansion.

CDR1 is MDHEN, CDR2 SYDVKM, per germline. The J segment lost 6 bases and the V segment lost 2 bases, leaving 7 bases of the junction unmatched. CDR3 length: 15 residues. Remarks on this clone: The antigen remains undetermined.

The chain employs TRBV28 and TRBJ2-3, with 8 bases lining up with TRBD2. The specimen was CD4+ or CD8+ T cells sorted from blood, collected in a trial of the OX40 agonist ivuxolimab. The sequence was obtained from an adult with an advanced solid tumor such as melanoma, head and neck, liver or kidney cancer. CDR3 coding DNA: TGTGCCAGCAGTTTACATGGTAGCGGGGATGATACGCAGTATTTT. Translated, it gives CASSLHGSGDDTQYF.